The 11 T cell receptor beta chains listed next were all sequenced from one sample in a study of control samples from healthy donors and cancer patients. Some clones are missing from TCRdb's copy, which holds only in-frame ones; the method was immunoSEQ multiplex PCR. The sample carries 90,000 or so clones, less than 90% recorded once. The sequencing sample was made of PBMCs. The receptors were sampled from a woman between 45 and 65 years old with colorectal cancer.

The V call is TRBV6-5, the J call TRBJ1-5; no reliable D call. The ends were cut back, 6 bases at V and 3 bases at J, with 6 bases in the middle. Germline-derived CDR1 and CDR2 are MNHEY and SVGAGI. This CDR3 comprises 12 residues. CDR3 DNA sequence: TGTGCCAGCAGACCTAACAATCAGCCCCAGCATTTT. It codes for CASRPNNQPQHF.

CDR3 sequence: CASKGSYSNQPQHF. In DNA, the CDR3 is TGTGCCAGTAAGGGGAGTTATAGCAATCAGCCCCAGCATTTT. The gene calls are TRBV19 and TRBJ1-5; tentative D call: TRBD1 (5 bases). The CDR3 has 14 residues. Trimming stripped 7 bases from V and 0 bases from J, with 10 bases between. Germline-derived CDR1 and CDR2 are LNHDA and SQIVND (reference sequence).

In its sample, this clone was seen a few times. The chain recombines TRBV10-3 with TRBJ1-5, with unresolved D. CDR1 is ENHRY, CDR2 SYGVKD, per germline. The CDR3 covers 14 residues. Between the trimmed V and J ends, which lost 4 bases and 7 bases, there was a span of 14 bases. The CDR3 loop reads CAISAGPHEQPQHF. CDR3 bases: TGTGCCATCAGTGCCGGGCCCCACGAGCAGCCCCAGCATTTT.

Remarks on this clone: Within the sample, other DNA sequences also encode this same CDR3. The chain is built from TRBV14 and TRBJ2-5; 15 bases are a match to TRBD2. CDR1 is SGHDN, CDR2 FVKESK, per germline. The CDR3 contains 15 residues. Trimming took 4 bases from V and 7 from J; bases not matched to a gene: 4. In DNA form, the CDR3 reads TGTGCCAGCAGCCGGACTAGCGGGGGGGCTGGGACCCAGTACTTC. Translation gives CASSRTSGGAGTQYF.

The gene calls are TRBV5-1 and TRBJ1-2, with 7 bases aligning to TRBD1. Germline CDR1 and CDR2: SGHRS and YFSETQ. This CDR3 has 14 residues. Trimming took 4 bases from V and 4 from J; bases not matched to a gene: 7. CDR3 in DNA: TGCGCCAGCAGCACCGGACAGGCTTTCTATGGCTACACCTTC. Translating gives CASSTGQAFYGYTF. Variable domain in full (rest from reference TRBV5-1 and TRBJ1-2): KAGVTQTPRYLIKTRGQQVTLSCSPISGHRSVSWYQQTPGQGLQFLFEYFSETQRNKGNFPGRFSGRQFSNSRSEMNVSTLELGDSALYLCASSTGQAFYGYTFGSGTRLTVV.

The chain recombines TRBV10-1 with TRBJ2-3, with TRBD1 identical over 10 bases. Germline V gene sequence: CDR1 WNHNN, CDR2 SYGVQD (reference sequence). This CDR3 has 15 residues. Trimming removed 6 bases from V and 1 base from J; junction bases left unmatched: 4. The DNA of the CDR3 is TGCGCCAGCAGCCCTGGACAGGGGGGCACAGATACGCAGTATTTT. This codes for CASSPGQGGTDTQYF.

The rearrangement links TRBV7-2 to TRBJ1-2; the D gene is possibly TRBD1 (6 bases). V gave up 5 bases and J gave up 4 bases, with 11 bases separating them. The CDR3 consists of 13 residues. The germline V gene has CDR1 SGHTA and CDR2 FQGNSA. CDR3 in DNA: TGTGCCAGCAGCCAACAGGGTTCCTATGGCTACACCTTC. This encodes CASSQQGSYGYTF.

This chain links TRBV9 with TRBJ1-2; D is possibly TRBD1 (6 bases). Germline V gene lookup returns CDR1 SGDLS and CDR2 YYNGEE. CDR3 length equals 13 residues. The V gene lost 4 bases and the J gene lost 4 bases, with 11 bases spanning the gap. The CDR3 protein is CASSRQEGYGYTF. In DNA, the CDR3 is TGTGCCAGCAGCCGACAGGAGGGCTATGGCTACACCTTC.

V is TRBV12-2 and J is TRBJ2-5; the table's D call, TRBD1, was not checked against the DNA. TRBV12-2 is tagged as a pseudogene. The CDR3 loop spans 16 amino acids. The DNA of the CDR3 is TGTGCAAGTCGCCGCCCGAACCGGGACAGCGAAGAGACCCAGTACTTC. Translated: CASRRPNRDSEETQYF.

The CDR3 DNA reads TGTGCCAGCTCACCGGCGTTAACAAATATGAACACTGAAGCTTTCTTT. Translated: CASSPALTNMNTEAFF. The rearrangement joins TRBV18 to TRBJ1-1; D is undetermined. This CDR3 is built from 16 residues. Germline CDR1 and CDR2: KGHSH and LQKENI. Trimming took off 3 bases at V and 0 bases at J, with 14 bases between the two ends.

This chain connects TRBV6-2 or TRBV6-3 to TRBJ2-3, with D uncertain. V was clipped by 4 bases and J by 2 bases, with 4 bases between them. CDR1 is MNHEY, CDR2 SVGEGT, per germline. This CDR3 has 12 residues. The CDR3 DNA sequence: TGTGCCAGCAGTTTAGCCACAGATACGCAGTATTTT. This translates into CASSLATDTQYF.